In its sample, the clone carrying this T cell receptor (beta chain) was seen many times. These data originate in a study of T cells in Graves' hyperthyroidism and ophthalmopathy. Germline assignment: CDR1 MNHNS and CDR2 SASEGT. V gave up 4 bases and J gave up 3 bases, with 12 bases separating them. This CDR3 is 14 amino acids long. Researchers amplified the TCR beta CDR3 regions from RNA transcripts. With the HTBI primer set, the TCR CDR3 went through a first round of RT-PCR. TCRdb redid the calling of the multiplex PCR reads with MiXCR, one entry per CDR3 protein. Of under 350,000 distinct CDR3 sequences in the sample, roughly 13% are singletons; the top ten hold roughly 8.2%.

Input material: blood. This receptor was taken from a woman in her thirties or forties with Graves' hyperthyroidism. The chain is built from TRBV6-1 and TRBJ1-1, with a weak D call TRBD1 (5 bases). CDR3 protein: CASSVRGRDTEAFF. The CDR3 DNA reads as TGTGCCAGCAGTGTACGGGGCAGGGACACTGAAGCTTTCTTT.